The 22 T cell receptor beta chains listed next were all sequenced from one sample in a study of blood T cell repertoires in COVID-19. Here immunoSEQ multiplex PCR was the method, and the copy in TCRdb shows in-frame clones only, minus some. This table holds about 81,000 clones, 70% to 85% found once. The specimen sequenced was peripheral blood. The receptors derive from a human donor in a cohort sampled during active COVID-19.

V is TRBV9 and J is TRBJ1-2, with 7 bases matching TRBD1. Losses at the gene ends were 0 bases for V and 1 base for J; bases not matched to a gene: 3. Germline CDR1 SGDLS, CDR2 YYNGEE. There are 15 residues in the CDR3. The CDR3 sequence: CASSVGGGGNYGYTF. The DNA of the CDR3 is TGTGCCAGCAGCGTAGGAGGGGGCGGTAACTATGGCTACACCTTC.

The V and J genes are TRBV3-1 (or the pseudogene TRBV3-2) and TRBJ1-4; 9 bases line up with TRBD1. J gave up 6 bases and V 2 bases, and 7 bases lay outside the gene matches. CDR3 length: 16 amino acids. Germline values: CDR1 LGHDT, CDR2 YNNKEL (reference sequence). CDR3 protein: CASSQRSTGGHEKLFF. Here the CDR3 DNA reads TGTGCCAGCAGCCAAAGGTCGACAGGGGGTCATGAAAAACTGTTTTTT.

The J gene is TRBJ2-2, the V gene TRBV12-3 or TRBV12-4; D not certain. The CDR3 length is 13 residues. Trimming pared 1 base from V and 6 bases from J, leaving 6 bases between. The CDR3 protein is CASSLVAAGELFF. CDR3 in DNA: TGTGCCAGCAGTTTAGTGGCAGCCGGGGAGCTGTTTTTT.

The J gene is TRBJ2-7, the V gene TRBV7-6; no clear D gene. The germline gives CDR1 SGHVS, CDR2 FNYEAQ. V lost 1 base and J 4 bases, leaving 14 bases between the germline ends. This CDR3 has 15 amino acids. The CDR3 loop reads CASSLDAGSNYEQYF. DNA for the CDR3: TGTGCCAGCAGCTTAGACGCAGGAAGTAATTACGAGCAGTACTTC.

To note about this clone: At one of its ends the junction is not consistent with the germline gene, which may arise from a read error. The V and J genes are TRBV6-5 and TRBJ1-1; D is possibly TRBD1 (6 bases). CDR1 MNHEY and CDR2 SVGAGI come from the germline V gene. This CDR3 spans 15 amino acids. Here the CDR3 DNA reads TGTGCCAGCAGAAAACAGGGTTCGATGAACTCTGAAGCTTTCTTT. Protein: CASRKQGSMNSEAFF.

A note on this clone: Within the sample, other DNA sequences also encode this same CDR3. The J gene is TRBJ1-1, the V gene TRBV19; TRBD1 matches 7 bases. After removal of 5 bases from V and 1 base from J, the junction contained 4 bases not matched to a gene. Germline assignment: CDR1 LNHDA and CDR2 SQIVND (reference sequence). The CDR3 runs to 14 residues. CDR3 protein: CASSFQGGNTEAFF. CDR3 DNA: TGTGCCAGTAGTTTCCAGGGGGGGAACACTGAAGCTTTCTTT.

The chain carries TRBV9 and TRBJ1-3; TRBD1 matches at 9 bases. The CDR3 runs to 15 residues. Germline CDR1 reads SGDLS; CDR2 reads YYNGEE. Unmatched junction bases numbered 5, after V lost 4 bases and J lost 3 bases. The CDR3 DNA is TGTGCCAGCAGCACCCAGACAGGGGGTGGAAACACCATATATTTT. Residues: CASSTQTGGGNTIYF. Full variable domain (missing parts from reference TRBV9 and TRBJ1-3): DSGVTQTPKHLITATGQRVTLRCSPRSGDLSVYWYQQSLDQGLQFLIQYYNGEERAKGNILERFSAQQFPDLHSELNLSSLELGDSALYFCASSTQTGGGNTIYFGEGSWLTVV.

V gene TRBV3-1 (or the pseudogene TRBV3-2) combines with J gene TRBJ1-2; 7 bases agree with TRBD1. CDR1 and CDR2 from the germline V gene are LGHDT and YNNKEL (reference sequence). V lost 6 bases to trimming and J lost 3 bases; unmatched junction nucleotides: 7. CDR3 length equals 14 residues. The CDR3 nucleotides read TGTGCCAGCAGGAGACAGGGAGGTGACTATGGCTACACCTTC. It yields the protein CASRRQGGDYGYTF.

The chain combines TRBV7-2 with TRBJ1-1; a possible D gene is TRBD1 (6 bases). This CDR3 region has 18 residues. Germline CDR1 is SGHTA and CDR2 is FQGNSA. Trimming shortened V by 2 bases and J by 5 bases, and 24 bases separated the two germline ends. In DNA form, the CDR3 reads TGTGCCAGCAGCTTATCCGTCTCGGGCGGGGGGCTGGGGACTGAAGCTTTCTTT. Its translation is CASSLSVSGGGLGTEAFF.

Here the CDR3 DNA reads TGTGCCAGCAGCAGCCCGGACAGGTTCACCGGGGAGCTGTTTTTT. Encoded protein: CASSSPDRFTGELFF. This sequence joins TRBV21-1 and TRBJ2-2; no check of the table's D call, TRBD1, against the DNA was made. TRBV21-1 is a listed pseudogene. There are 15 residues in the CDR3.

The chain links TRBV2 to TRBJ1-1; D unclear. The length of the CDR3 is 14 residues. V shed 7 bases and J shed 0 bases, with 12 bases lying between them. In germline, CDR1 is SNHLY, CDR2 FYNNEI. The DNA for the CDR3 is TGTGCCAGCACACAAGGACTCCTGAACACTGAAGCTTTCTTT. Its translation: CASTQGLLNTEAFF. The full variable domain, with the rest looked up from reference TRBV2 and TRBJ1-1, is EPEVTQTPSHQVTQMGQEVILRCVPISNHLYFYWYRQILGQKVEFLVSFYNNEISEKSEIFDDQFSVERPDGSNFTLKIRSTKLEDSAMYFCASTQGLLNTEAFFGQGTRLTVV.

The rearrangement joins TRBV10-1 to TRBJ2-1, with TRBD2 matching over 10 bases. The CDR3 runs 14 residues. With 4 bases clipped from V and 9 bases from J, the junction kept 6 bases outside the gene matches. Germline V gene data show CDR1 as WNHNN and CDR2 as SYGVQD (reference sequence). Here the CDR3 DNA reads TGCGCCAGCAGTGGGACTAGCGGTTCGGTTGAGCAGTTCTTC. Translation gives CASSGTSGSVEQFF.

The CDR3, as DNA: TGTGCCAGCTCAGCCGGGACAGGGGGCTCTCGTTCCTACAATGAGCAGTTCTTC. Translated, it gives CASSAGTGGSRSYNEQFF. The genes are TRBV18 and TRBJ2-1, with 12 bases matching TRBD1. The junction had 9 bases not matched to a gene; V was cut back by 5 bases and J by 1 base. This CDR3 is 18 amino acids long. The germline V gene has CDR1 KGHSH and CDR2 LQKENI.

This chain links TRBV6-1 with TRBJ1-4; a possible D gene is TRBD1 (5 bases). Germline loops: CDR1 MNHNS, CDR2 SASEGT. The CDR3 spans 14 residues. Trimming took 2 bases from V and 10 from J, leaving 14 bases between them. The CDR3 protein is CASSEWGRGGKLFF. The DNA of the CDR3 is TGTGCCAGCAGTGAATGGGGCCGGGGGGGAAAACTGTTTTTT.

This clone was seen only once. This chain joins TRBV15 and TRBJ2-7; TRBD1 might be the D (6 bases). Germline V gives CDR1 LNHNV, CDR2 YYDKDF (reference sequence). Trimming cost V 2 bases and J 0 bases, with 17 bases left between them. The CDR3 length is 17 residues. Here the CDR3 reads CATSRYRGGQSSYEQYF. The CDR3 DNA follows: TGTGCCACCAGCAGATACCGGGGTGGACAGAGCTCCTACGAGCAGTACTTC.

J is TRBJ2-3 and V is TRBV10-2; D possibly corresponds to TRBD2 (6 bases). V was cut by 6 bases and J by 4 bases, with 11 bases left in between. Germline-derived CDR1 and CDR2 are WSHSY and SAAADI. This CDR3 is 13 amino acids long. The CDR3 here is CASSREMADTQYF. CDR3 nucleotides: TGCGCCAGCAGCCGGGAGATGGCAGATACGCAGTATTTT.

The V and J genes are TRBV11-2 and TRBJ1-1; D is ambiguous. The CDR3 is made up of 15 amino acids. Looked up from germline, CDR1 is SGHAT and CDR2 is FQNNGV. With 1 base removed from V and 0 bases from J, the gap between germline ends came to 9 bases. In DNA form, the CDR3 reads TGTGCCAGCAGCTTAGTCGGCGACATGAACACTGAAGCTTTCTTT. Its translation: CASSLVGDMNTEAFF.

The J gene is TRBJ2-7, the V gene TRBV20-1; D is possibly TRBD1 (6 bases). Trimming took 6 bases from V and 5 from J, leaving 11 bases between them. From germline, CDR1 is DFQATT and CDR2 SNEGSKA (reference sequence). The CDR3 consists of 11 residues. CDR3 region: CSALQGNEQYF. The CDR3 DNA sequence: TGCAGTGCACTACAGGGTAACGAGCAGTACTTC.

This sequence joins TRBV28 and TRBJ2-1, with TRBD1 matching 7 bases. Germline-derived CDR1 and CDR2 are MDHEN and SYDVKM. V lost 5 bases to trimming and J lost 9 bases; unmatched junction nucleotides: 10. The CDR3 covers 14 residues. In DNA form, the CDR3 reads TGTGCCAGCAGTCAAACAGGGGTCCTCGGTGAGCAGTTCTTC. This sequence encodes CASSQTGVLGEQFF.

This CDR3 reads CASNHVYRGLNNSPLHF. The CDR3 coding sequence is TGTGCCAGCAATCATGTCTACAGGGGGCTGAATAATTCACCCCTCCACTTT. The genes are TRBV11-2 and TRBJ1-6; 9 positions agree with TRBD1. The CDR3 spans 17 residues. V lost 7 bases to trimming and J lost 5 bases; unmatched junction nucleotides: 12. Germline loops: CDR1 SGHAT, CDR2 FQNNGV.

The chain carries TRBV5-1 and TRBJ1-2; D remains ambiguous. The CDR3 loop spans 15 amino acids. V dropped 2 bases and J dropped 8 bases, with 19 bases sitting between them. Germline CDR1 SGHRS, CDR2 YFSETQ. The CDR3 is CASSLTAGLMSGYTF. In nucleotides, the CDR3 is TGCGCCAGCAGCTTAACCGCTGGCTTGATGTCGGGCTACACCTTC.

The V gene is TRBV7-8, the J gene TRBJ2-1; 10 bases agree with TRBD2. This CDR3 is built from 16 residues. V lost 5 bases and J lost 3; bases outside the gene matches: 7. CDR1 is SGHVS, CDR2 FQNEAQ, per germline. This CDR3 reads CASSLESGGVYNEQFF. The CDR3 DNA reads as TGTGCCAGCAGCCTGGAGAGCGGGGGGGTCTACAATGAGCAGTTCTTC.